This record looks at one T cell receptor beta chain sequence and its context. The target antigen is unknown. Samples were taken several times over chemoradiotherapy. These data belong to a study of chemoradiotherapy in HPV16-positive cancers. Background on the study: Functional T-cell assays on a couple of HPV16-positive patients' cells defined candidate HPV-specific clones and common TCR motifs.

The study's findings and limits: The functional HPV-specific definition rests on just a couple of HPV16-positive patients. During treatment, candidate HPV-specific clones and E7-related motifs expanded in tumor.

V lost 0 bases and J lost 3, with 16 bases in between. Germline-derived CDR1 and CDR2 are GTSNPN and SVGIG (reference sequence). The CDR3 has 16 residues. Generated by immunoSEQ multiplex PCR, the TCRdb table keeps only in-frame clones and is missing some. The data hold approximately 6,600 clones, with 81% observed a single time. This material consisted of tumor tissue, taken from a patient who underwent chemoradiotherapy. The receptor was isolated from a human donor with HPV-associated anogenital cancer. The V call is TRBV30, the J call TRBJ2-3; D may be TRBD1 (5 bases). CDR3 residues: CAWSVRWGKGTDTQYF. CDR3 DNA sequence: TGTGCCTGGAGTGTACGATGGGGCAAGGGGACAGATACGCAGTATTTT.